This record covers a single TCR beta chain. It has no known antigen specificity. No much larger clone exists at a distance of one base, and base qualities are not known. Libraries were made using RT-PCR. For sequencing, a NextSeq 550 was employed. TCRdb itself trimmed the public reads at Q25 with fastp, ran MiXCR and retained productive beta chains. Entries that share a CDR3 protein sequence are merged under the most common genes and DNA. The sample contains some 200,000 distinct CDR3 sequences, 35% to 50% of them found a single time. The ten top clones hold about 35% of the sample. The CDR1 and CDR2 encoded by the germline V gene (reference sequence) are LGHDT and YNNKEL. At the junction V is shortened by 2 bases and J by 4 bases; bases outside the gene matches: 3. The CDR3 goes from the cysteine to the phenylalanine over 15 residues. Kept here is only the CDR3 DNA, which spans 45 bases and is read in frame from base 1.

The source of the sample is a study of patients and donors after allogeneic stem cell transplantation (dated by TCRdb to about 2020). Sequenced: blood, either unsorted or a sorted T cell fraction (not recorded which). The chain couples TRBV3-1 to TRBJ2-1, and 9 bases in between align with TRBD2. The clonotype comes from a human donor who was either an allogeneic HSCT recipient or a stem cell or donor lymphocyte infusion donor (not recorded which). It is not recorded whose cells these are; they may come from a transplant donor. The nucleotide sequence is given as TGTGCCAGCAGCCAACCTAGCGGGGTGTACAATGAGCAGTTCTTC. Its protein reads: CASSQPSGVYNEQFF.